A selection of T cell receptor beta chains follows, all from one sample in a study of blood T cell repertoires in COVID-19. Data came from immunoSEQ multiplex PCR; TCRdb stores just in-frame clones and leaves some out. This table has 25,000 to 35,000 clones, around 90% appearing once. Sequencing used peripheral blood. The receptor source for this set is a man aged 65-85 years with active or convalescent COVID-19. CDR3s include the opening cysteine and the closing phenylalanine or tryptophan.

J,V,CDR3
TRBJ1-1,TRBV6-5,CASSFDRGEAFF
TRBJ2-5,TRBV29-1,CSVNDRVETQYF
TRBJ1-3,TRBV6-5,CATCTGTGNTIYF
TRBJ2-6,TRBV7-6,CASSLVGAGLTGANVLTF
TRBJ2-2,TRBV5-8,CASSLAGTSVNTGELFF
TRBJ2-3,TRBV7-2,CASSSAGGGTDTQYF
TRBJ2-5,TRBV6-6,CASRPNFAPETQYF
TRBJ2-3,TRBV7-6,CASSSSSGGPTDTQYF
TRBJ1-1,TRBV18,CASSPNYRENTEAFF
TRBJ2-1,TRBV30,CAWRSSLWSEQFF
TRBJ2-3,TRBV5-1,CASSLGRGRFPDTQYF
TRBJ2-3,TRBV5-1,CASSQGTVRTDTQYF
TRBJ1-2,TRBV2,CASSEGGQGNYGYTF
TRBJ1-1,TRBV27,CASSQMHRAARMPTEAFF
TRBJ1-4,TRBV5-8,CASSREGTWGEKLFF
TRBJ2-5,TRBV5-1,CASSAIPGETQYF
TRBJ2-5,TRBV7-3,CASSLTGAGSGETQYF
TRBJ2-2,TRBV5-1,CASSLRGQTGELFF
TRBJ1-1,TRBV18,CASSPLRGNTEAFF
TRBJ2-1,TRBV3-1/TRBV3-2,CASSQAPGQNNEQFF
TRBJ1-2,TRBV7-8,CASSFASAGGYGYTF
TRBJ1-3,TRBV9,CASSGGGTGNTIYF
TRBJ2-1,TRBV7-3,CASSPVRTTSYNEQFF
TRBJ1-3,TRBV12-3/TRBV12-4,CASRVIGNTIYF
TRBJ2-1,TRBV7-3,CASSLDRGTYNEQFF
TRBJ1-1,TRBV2,CASSEERTGEKHFF
TRBJ1-3,TRBV18,CASSPTSAGNTIYF
TRBJ2-3,TRBV28,CASSLIEVVDTQYF
TRBJ2-3,TRBV30,CAFLKAGGTDTQYF
TRBJ2-2,TRBV9,CASSATGAGTGELFF
TRBJ1-1,TRBV18,CASSTDRNTEAFF
TRBJ1-2,TRBV29-1,CSGYSSNYGYTF
TRBJ1-2,TRBV28,CASRGQENYGYTF
TRBJ1-6,TRBV5-1,CASSTDSSYNSPLHF
TRBJ1-3,TRBV7-9,CASSRDQGGLNTIYF
TRBJ2-1,TRBV12-5,CASGLRTSGTYEQFF
TRBJ1-2,TRBV25-1,CASIGTGGGYTF
TRBJ2-7,TRBV11-2,CASRTAGGNEQYF
TRBJ2-7,TRBV21-1,CASSYSRTSDYYEQYF
TRBJ1-2,TRBV7-9,CASSPGQGLYGYTF
TRBJ1-1,TRBV10-3,CAIRDSMNTEAFF
TRBJ1-6,TRBV6-5,CASTQDREDSPLHF
TRBJ2-1,TRBV6-4,CASSQSGTSGASSYNEQFF
TRBJ2-1,TRBV6-2/TRBV6-3,CASSSAGLADNEQFF
TRBJ1-1,TRBV5-4,CASSPLQGLDTEAFF
TRBJ2-5,TRBV11-3,CASSSRDRGGQETQYF
TRBJ1-1,TRBV6-2/TRBV6-3,CASSYPRDKAFF
TRBJ1-2,TRBV18,CASSPPAGDGYTF
TRBJ1-2,TRBV6-5,CASRTRGQGNYGYTF
TRBJ1-6,TRBV3-1/TRBV3-2,CASSPRGGLNSPLHF